This paragraph reports one T cell receptor (beta chain). This clonotype has a handful of counts. The specificity of this receptor is unknown. Qualities for individual bases were not recorded, and no much larger clone is one base off. The data were obtained in a study of early T cells in non-severe SARS-CoV-2 infection (dated by TCRdb to 2020 to 2023). Context from the whole study: Because TCR sequencing relied on bulk RNA taken from unsorted whole blood, pairing of alpha and beta chains was not possible. Findings and caveats that apply to the study as a whole: VDJdb matching was skewed toward anti-spike CD8 responses, so virus-specific expansions were likely underestimated and private and CD4 specificities were missed.

The protocol used for the library was 5' RACE. TCRdb shows the sequencer as NextSeq 500. Unique molecular identifiers were attached to individual cDNA molecules in the TCR library protocol so that sequencing error and PCR bias could be corrected. Both TCR alpha and beta chains were sequenced, and tight co-correlation was observed between alpha and beta sequence abundances in each sample. The source study handled its data this way. V gene, J gene and CDR3 annotation of TCR sequences was performed with Decombinator V4. Expanded TCRs were defined as changing significantly between any two time points under a Poisson model with p below 0.0001. Abundances of TCRs were expressed as counts per million after normalisation to the total number of TCRs sequenced in each sample. A search of VDJdb, accessed on 1 November 2021, was run for TCRs annotated to CMV, EBV and SARS-CoV-2, with TCRs annotated for multiple antigens excluded. In-frame beta chains were kept once TCRdb had trimmed the public reads at Q25 with fastp and called clones with MiXCR. When rows share a CDR3 protein, they turn into one entry using the most common DNA and genes. TCRdb, rather than the study authors, made the V and J calls. For this sample the table gives fewer than 65,000 distinct CDR3 sequences, of which under 15% were detected only once. The ten largest clones take up roughly 1.4% of the sample.

Set within a cohort of healthcare workers in London, UK, this nested case-control study involved weekly PCR testing of nasopharyngeal swabs along with blood sampling. Healthcare workers were recruited during the week of the UK lockdown, between 23 and 31 March 2020, and followed weekly for up to about 15 weeks. The receptor comes from an adult who was a healthcare worker with PCR-confirmed SARS-CoV-2 infection or an uninfected control (not recorded which). Source material: whole blood.

The CDR3 region reads CSALLSGGRQETQYF. The nucleotide sequence is given as TGCAGTGCTCTCCTTAGCGGGGGTCGCCAAGAGACCCAGTACTTC. The sequence joins TRBV20-1 to TRBJ2-5; TRBD2 aligns with 9 central bases. For CDR1 and CDR2, the germline V gene (reference sequence) lists DFQATT and SNEGSKA. V has 5 bases trimmed and J has 1 base trimmed; junction bases matching no gene number 8. The CDR3 holds 15 amino acids from the cysteine to the phenylalanine. Here the CDR3 DNA is all that survives: 45 bases in frame from base 1.